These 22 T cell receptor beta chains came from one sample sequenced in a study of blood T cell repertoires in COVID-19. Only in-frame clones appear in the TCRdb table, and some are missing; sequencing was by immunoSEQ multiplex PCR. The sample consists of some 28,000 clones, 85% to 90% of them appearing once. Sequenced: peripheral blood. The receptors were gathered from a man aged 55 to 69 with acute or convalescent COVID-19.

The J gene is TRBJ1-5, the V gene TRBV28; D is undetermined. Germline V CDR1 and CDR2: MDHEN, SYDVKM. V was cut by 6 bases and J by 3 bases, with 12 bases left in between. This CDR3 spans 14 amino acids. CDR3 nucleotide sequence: TGTGCCAGCAGGGCCGCGGGTAACAATCAGCCCCAGCATTTT. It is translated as CASRAAGNNQPQHF.

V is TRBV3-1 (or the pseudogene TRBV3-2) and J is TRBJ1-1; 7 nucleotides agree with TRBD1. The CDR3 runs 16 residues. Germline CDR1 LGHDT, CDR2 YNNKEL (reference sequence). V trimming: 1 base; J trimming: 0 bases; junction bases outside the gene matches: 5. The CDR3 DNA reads TGTGCCAGCAGCCAAGGACAGGGTTTAATGAACACTGAAGCTTTCTTT. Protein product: CASSQGQGLMNTEAFF.

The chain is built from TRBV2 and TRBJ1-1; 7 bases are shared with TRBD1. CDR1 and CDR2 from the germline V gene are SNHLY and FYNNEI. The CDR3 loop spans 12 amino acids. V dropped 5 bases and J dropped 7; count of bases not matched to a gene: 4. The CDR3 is CASSFTGVEAFF. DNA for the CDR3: TGTGCCAGCAGTTTCACAGGGGTTGAAGCTTTCTTT.

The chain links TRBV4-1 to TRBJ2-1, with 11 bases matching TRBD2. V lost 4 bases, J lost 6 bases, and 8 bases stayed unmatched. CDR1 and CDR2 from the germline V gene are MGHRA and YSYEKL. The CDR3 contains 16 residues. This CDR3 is CASSLQLAGVVNEQFF. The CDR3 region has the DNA TGCGCCAGCAGCCTTCAACTAGCGGGAGTTGTCAATGAGCAGTTCTTC.

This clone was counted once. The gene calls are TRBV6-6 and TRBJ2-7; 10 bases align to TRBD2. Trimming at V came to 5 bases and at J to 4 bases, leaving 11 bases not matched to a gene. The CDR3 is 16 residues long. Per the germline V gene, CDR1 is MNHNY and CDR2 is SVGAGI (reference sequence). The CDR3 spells CASSPSGLANDYEQYF. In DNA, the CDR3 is TGTGCCAGCAGTCCCTCGGGACTAGCGAACGATTACGAGCAGTACTTC.

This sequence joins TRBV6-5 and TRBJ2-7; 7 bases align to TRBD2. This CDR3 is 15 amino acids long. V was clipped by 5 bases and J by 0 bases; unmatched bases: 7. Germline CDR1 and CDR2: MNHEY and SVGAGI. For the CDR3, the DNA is TGTGCCAGCAGTCTCAGCGGGACCCACTCCTACGAGCAGTACTTC. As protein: CASSLSGTHSYEQYF.

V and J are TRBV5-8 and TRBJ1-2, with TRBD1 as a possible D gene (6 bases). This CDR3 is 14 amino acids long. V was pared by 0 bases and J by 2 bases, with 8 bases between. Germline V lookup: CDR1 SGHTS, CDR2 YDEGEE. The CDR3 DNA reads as TGTGCCAGCAGCTTGGCAGGGGCCAACTATGGCTACACCTTC. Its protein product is CASSLAGANYGYTF.

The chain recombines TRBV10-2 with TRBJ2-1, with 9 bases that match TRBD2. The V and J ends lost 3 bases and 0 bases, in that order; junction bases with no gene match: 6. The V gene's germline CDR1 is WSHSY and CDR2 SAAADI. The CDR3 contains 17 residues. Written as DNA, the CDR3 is TGCGCCAGCAGTGAAAGGCTAGCGGGGATCTCCTACAATGAGCAGTTCTTC. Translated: CASSERLAGISYNEQFF.

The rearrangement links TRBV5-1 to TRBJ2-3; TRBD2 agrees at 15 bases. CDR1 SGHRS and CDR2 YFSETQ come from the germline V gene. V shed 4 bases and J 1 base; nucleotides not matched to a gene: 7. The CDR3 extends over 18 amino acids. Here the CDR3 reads CASSIGLAGGSGTDTQYF. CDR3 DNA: TGCGCCAGCAGCATCGGACTAGCGGGAGGGTCTGGCACAGATACGCAGTATTTT.

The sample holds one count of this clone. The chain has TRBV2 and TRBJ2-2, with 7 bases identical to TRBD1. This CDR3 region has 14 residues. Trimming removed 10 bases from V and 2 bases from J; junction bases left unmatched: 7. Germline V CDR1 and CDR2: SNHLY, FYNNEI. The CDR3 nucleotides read TGTGCCACCAGGACAGGAGAAAACACCGGGGAGCTGTTTTTT. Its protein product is CATRTGENTGELFF.

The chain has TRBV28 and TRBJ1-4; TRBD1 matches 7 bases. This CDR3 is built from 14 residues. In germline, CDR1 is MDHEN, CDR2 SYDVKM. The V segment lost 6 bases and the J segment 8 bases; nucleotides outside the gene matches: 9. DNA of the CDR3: TGTGCCAGCAGAACCGGGACAGAGAAAGAAAAACTGTTTTTT. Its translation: CASRTGTEKEKLFF.

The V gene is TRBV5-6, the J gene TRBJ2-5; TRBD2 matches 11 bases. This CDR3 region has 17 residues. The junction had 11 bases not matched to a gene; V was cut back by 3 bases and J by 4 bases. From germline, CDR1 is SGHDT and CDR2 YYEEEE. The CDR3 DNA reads TGTGCCAGCAGCTACGTAGCGGGGGGGCCGGTCCCAGAGACCCAGTACTTC. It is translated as CASSYVAGGPVPETQYF.

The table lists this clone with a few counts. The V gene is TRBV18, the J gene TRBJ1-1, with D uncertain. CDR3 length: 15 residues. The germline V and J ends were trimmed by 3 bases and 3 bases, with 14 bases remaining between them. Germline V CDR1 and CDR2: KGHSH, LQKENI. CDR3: CASSPSGVIYTEAFF. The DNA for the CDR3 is TGTGCCAGCTCACCGAGCGGGGTAATTTACACTGAAGCTTTCTTT.

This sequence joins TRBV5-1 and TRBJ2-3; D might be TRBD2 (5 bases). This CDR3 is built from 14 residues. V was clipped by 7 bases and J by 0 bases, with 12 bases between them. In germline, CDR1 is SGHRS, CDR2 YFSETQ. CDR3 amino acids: CASALSGSTDTQYF. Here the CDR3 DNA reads TGCGCCAGCGCCTTGAGCGGTAGCACAGATACGCAGTATTTT. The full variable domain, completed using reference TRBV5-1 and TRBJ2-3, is KAGVTQTPRYLIKTRGQQVTLSCSPISGHRSVSWYQQTPGQGLQFLFEYFSETQRNKGNFPGRFSGRQFSNSRSEMNVSTLELGDSALYLCASALSGSTDTQYFGPGTRLTVL.

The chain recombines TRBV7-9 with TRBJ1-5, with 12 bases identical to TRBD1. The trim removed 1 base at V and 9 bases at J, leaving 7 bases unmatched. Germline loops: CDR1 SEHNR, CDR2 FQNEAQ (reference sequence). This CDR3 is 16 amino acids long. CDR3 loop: CASSLGGQGAGWPQHF. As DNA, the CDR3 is TGTGCCAGCAGCTTAGGGGGACAGGGGGCTGGGTGGCCCCAGCATTTT. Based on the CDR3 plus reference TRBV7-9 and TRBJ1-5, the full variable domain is DTGVSQNPRHKITKRGQNVTFRCDPISEHNRLYWYRQTLGQGPEFLTYFQNEAQLEKSRLLSDRFSAERPKGSFSTLEIQRTEQGDSAMYLCASSLGGQGAGWPQHFGDGTRLSIL.

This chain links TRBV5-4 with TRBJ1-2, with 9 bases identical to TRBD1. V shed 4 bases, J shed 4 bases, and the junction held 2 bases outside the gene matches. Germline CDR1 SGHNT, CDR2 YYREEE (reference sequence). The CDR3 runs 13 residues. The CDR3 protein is CASSATGGYGYTF. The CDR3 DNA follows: TGTGCCAGCAGCGCGACAGGGGGCTATGGCTACACCTTC. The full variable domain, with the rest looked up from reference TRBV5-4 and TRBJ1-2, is ETGVTQSPTHLIKTRGQQVTLRCSSQSGHNTVSWYQQALGQGPQFIFQYYREEENGRGNFPPRFSGLQFPNYSSELNVNALELDDSALYLCASSATGGYGYTFGSGTRLTVV.

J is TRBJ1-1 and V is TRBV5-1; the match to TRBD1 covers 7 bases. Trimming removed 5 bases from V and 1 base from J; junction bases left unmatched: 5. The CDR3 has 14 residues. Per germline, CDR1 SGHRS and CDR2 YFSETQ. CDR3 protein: CASRPGTANTEAFF. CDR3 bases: TGCGCCAGCAGACCCGGGACAGCGAACACTGAAGCTTTCTTT. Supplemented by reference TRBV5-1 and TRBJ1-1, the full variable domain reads KAGVTQTPRYLIKTRGQQVTLSCSPISGHRSVSWYQQTPGQGLQFLFEYFSETQRNKGNFPGRFSGRQFSNSRSEMNVSTLELGDSALYLCASRPGTANTEAFFGQGTRLTVV.

The CDR3 here is CASSSGQGAEAFF. CDR3 DNA: TGTGCCAGCAGCTCTGGACAGGGCGCCGAAGCTTTCTTT. J is TRBJ1-1 and V is TRBV11-2; 8 bases agree with TRBD1. CDR3 length: 13 residues. CDR1 SGHAT and CDR2 FQNNGV come from the germline V gene. V dropped 4 bases and J dropped 8; count of bases not matched to a gene: 6.

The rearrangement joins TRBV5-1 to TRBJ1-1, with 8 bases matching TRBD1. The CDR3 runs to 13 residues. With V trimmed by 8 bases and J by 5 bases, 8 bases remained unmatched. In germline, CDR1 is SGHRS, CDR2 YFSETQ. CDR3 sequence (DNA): TGCGCCAGTATCGGACAGGGAGGTACTGAAGCTTTCTTT. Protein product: CASIGQGGTEAFF.

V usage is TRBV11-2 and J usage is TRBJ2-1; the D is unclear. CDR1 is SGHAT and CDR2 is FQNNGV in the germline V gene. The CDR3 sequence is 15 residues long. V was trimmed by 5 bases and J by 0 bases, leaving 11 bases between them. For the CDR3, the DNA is TGTGCCAGCAGCCCAACGAGAAACTCCTACAATGAGCAGTTCTTC. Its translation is CASSPTRNSYNEQFF.

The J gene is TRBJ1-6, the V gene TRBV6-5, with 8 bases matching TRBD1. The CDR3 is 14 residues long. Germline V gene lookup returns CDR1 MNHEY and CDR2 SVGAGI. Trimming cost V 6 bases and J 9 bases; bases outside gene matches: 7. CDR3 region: CASRRQGMGSPLHF. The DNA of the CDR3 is TGTGCCAGCAGACGACAGGGGATGGGTTCACCCCTCCACTTT.

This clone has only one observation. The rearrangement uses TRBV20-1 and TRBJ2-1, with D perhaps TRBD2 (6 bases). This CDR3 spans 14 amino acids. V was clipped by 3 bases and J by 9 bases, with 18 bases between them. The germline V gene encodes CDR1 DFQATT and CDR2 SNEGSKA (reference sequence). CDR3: CSASGTGVFFEQFF. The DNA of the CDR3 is TGCAGTGCTAGTGGAACGGGAGTTTTCTTTGAGCAGTTCTTC.